The entry below describes one T cell receptor (beta chain). The target antigen is unknown. The sample originates from a study of Ad26.COV2.S vaccination and SARS-CoV-2 variants. Across the study: The donor was enrolled in the Ad26.COV2.S arm of the COV1001 trial. Ad26.COV2.S, an intramuscular injection, was given once or twice 56 days apart.

Study findings and constraints: After vaccination, substantial breadth of spike-specific CD8+ and CD4+ responses was reported.

This CDR3 comprises 16 residues. The J segment lost 7 bases and the V segment lost 0 bases, leaving 10 bases of the junction unmatched. Germline CDR1 and CDR2: SGHNT and YYREEE (reference sequence). Treatment denoted: 19 received Ad26.COV2.S at low or high dose, single or two shots; roughly five received placebo; per-sample allocation not given. Each sample was drawn 63 days after the first injection (of vaccine or placebo). The donor's status was that of an adult aged 18-55 years in Boston. Profiled with immunoSEQ multiplex PCR; TCRdb holds only in-frame clones, not every one. The sample comprises fewer than 500,000 clones, 89% of which are singletons, and approximately 2.5% rests with the top ten.

The J gene is TRBJ2-5, the V gene TRBV5-4; TRBD2 matches at 9 bases. Sequenced material: peripheral blood, taken in a trial of Ad26.COV2.S vaccine versus placebo. This sequence originates from a person aged 18 to 65 who received the Ad26.COV2.S COVID-19 vaccine or a placebo. The CDR3: CASSLDGSGGPRTQYF. The CDR3 DNA sequence: TGTGCCAGCAGCTTGGATGGTAGCGGGGGACCTCGGACCCAGTACTTC.